Sequencing of this TCR beta chain was carried out in a study of memory CD4+ T cells and cytomegalovirus serostatus. The sort gate was single viable CD3+CD4+CD8-CD45RO+ cells for memory CD4+ T cells. TCRdb's copy holds only in-frame clones and misses some; the assay was immunoSEQ multiplex PCR. The table includes 40,000 to 55,000 clones, 65% to 85% detected once. Trimming removed 3 bases from V and 6 bases from J, with 10 bases in between. CDR1 is SGHRS and CDR2 is YFSETQ in the germline V gene. The CDR3 consists of 12 residues. The chain combines TRBV5-1 with TRBJ2-7, with a tentative D call TRBD1 (6 bases). The sequence came from an adult in good health and CMV-seronegative. Sequenced material: memory CD4+ T cells from blood. CDR3: CASSSTGFEQYF. CDR3 DNA: TGCGCCAGCAGCTCTACAGGGTTCGAGCAGTACTTC.